Described below is a single TCR beta chain sequence and its context. Its specificity is unknown. The data stem from a study of T cell responses to AZD1222 COVID-19 vaccine. Sequenced by immunoSEQ multiplex PCR; TCRdb stores in-frame clones only, minus some. The sample records about 82,000 clones, 90% being singletons. CDR3 length: 14 residues. Between the trimmed V and J ends, which lost 2 bases and 1 base, there was a span of 8 bases. The V gene's germline CDR1 is ENHRY and CDR2 SYGVKD. Regarding the study as a whole: Repertoires were obtained solely post-peak T cell response.

The source material was peripheral blood, sampled on day 0 of AZD1222 vaccination. The rearrangement links TRBV10-3 to TRBJ1-2; unclear D gene. The clonotype originates from an adult in good health. The CDR3 DNA follows: TGTGCCATCAGTGAGGGGCAGTTTAACTATGGCTACACCTTC. It yields the protein CAISEGQFNYGYTF.